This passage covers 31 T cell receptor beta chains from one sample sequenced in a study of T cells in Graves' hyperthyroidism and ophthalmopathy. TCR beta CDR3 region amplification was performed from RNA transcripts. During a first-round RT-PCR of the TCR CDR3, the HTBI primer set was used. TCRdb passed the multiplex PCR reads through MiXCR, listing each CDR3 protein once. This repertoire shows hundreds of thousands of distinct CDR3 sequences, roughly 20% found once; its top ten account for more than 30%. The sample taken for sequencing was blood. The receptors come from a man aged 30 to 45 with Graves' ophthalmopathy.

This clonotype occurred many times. CDR3 in amino acids: CASSRPGGPNEKLFF. Here the CDR3 DNA reads TGTGCCAGCAGTCGACCAGGGGGCCCTAATGAAAAACTGTTTTTT. The chain employs TRBV28 and TRBJ1-4; 8 bases align to TRBD1. This CDR3 comprises 15 residues. Germline assignment: CDR1 MDHEN and CDR2 SYDVKM. V was clipped by 5 bases and J by 3 bases; unmatched bases: 5.

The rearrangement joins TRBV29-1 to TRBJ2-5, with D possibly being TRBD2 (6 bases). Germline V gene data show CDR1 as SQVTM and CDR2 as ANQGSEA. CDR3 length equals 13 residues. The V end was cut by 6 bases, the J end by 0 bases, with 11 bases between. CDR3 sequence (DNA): TGCAGCGTAAGCGGGCAATACCAAGAGACCCAGTACTTC. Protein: CSVSGQYQETQYF.

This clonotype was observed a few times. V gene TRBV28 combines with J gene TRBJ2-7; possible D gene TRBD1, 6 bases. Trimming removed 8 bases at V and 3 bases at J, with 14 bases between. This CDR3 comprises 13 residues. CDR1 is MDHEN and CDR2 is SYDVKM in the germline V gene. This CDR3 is CASGHRENYEQYF. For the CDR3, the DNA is TGTGCCAGCGGCCACAGGGAAAACTACGAGCAGTACTTC.

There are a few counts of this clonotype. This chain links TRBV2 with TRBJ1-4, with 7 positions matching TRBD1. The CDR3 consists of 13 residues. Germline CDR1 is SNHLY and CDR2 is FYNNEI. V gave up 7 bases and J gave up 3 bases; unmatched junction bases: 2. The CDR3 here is CASMTGPNEKLFF. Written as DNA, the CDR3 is TGTGCCAGCATGACAGGGCCTAATGAAAAACTGTTTTTT.

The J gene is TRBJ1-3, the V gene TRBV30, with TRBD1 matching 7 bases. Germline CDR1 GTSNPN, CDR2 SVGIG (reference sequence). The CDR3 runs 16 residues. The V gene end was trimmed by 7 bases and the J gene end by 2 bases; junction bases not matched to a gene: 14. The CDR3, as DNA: TGTGCCTCTCCGGGACAGCAAGAAGGTACTGGAAACACCATATATTTT. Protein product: CASPGQQEGTGNTIYF.

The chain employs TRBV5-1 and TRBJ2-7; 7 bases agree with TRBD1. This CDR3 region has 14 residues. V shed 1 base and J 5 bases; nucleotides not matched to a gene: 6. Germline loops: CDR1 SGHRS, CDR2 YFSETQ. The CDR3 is CASSLRQGVDEQYF. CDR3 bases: TGCGCCAGCAGCTTGAGGCAGGGGGTGGACGAGCAGTACTTC.

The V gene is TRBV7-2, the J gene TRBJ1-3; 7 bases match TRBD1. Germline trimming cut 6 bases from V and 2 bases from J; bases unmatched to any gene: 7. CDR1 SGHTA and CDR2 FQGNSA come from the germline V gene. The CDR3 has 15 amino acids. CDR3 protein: CASSPTGNAGNTIYF. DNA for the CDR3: TGTGCCAGCAGTCCGACAGGGAACGCTGGAAACACCATATATTTT.

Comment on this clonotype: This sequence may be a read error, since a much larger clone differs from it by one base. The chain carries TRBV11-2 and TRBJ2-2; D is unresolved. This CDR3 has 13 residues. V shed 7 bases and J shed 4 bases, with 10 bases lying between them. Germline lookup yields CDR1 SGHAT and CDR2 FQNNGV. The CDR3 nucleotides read TGTGCCAGCAACTTTGAGGTCACCGGGGAGCTGTTTTTT. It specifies CASNFEVTGELFF.

CDR3 nucleotides: TGTGCCAGCTCACCGCCCCTTAGAGGGGACTATGGCTACACCTTC. It is translated as CASSPPLRGDYGYTF. This chain links TRBV18 with TRBJ1-2, with a tentative D call TRBD1 (5 bases). V gave up 3 bases and J gave up 3 bases, with 14 bases separating them. This CDR3 comprises 15 residues. CDR1 is KGHSH and CDR2 is LQKENI in the germline V gene.

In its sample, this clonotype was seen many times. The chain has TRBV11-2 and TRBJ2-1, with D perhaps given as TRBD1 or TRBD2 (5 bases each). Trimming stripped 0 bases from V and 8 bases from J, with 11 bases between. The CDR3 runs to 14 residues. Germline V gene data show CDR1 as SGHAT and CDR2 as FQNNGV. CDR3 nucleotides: TGTGCCAGCAGCTTAGATATCCGGGGCCATGAGCAGTTCTTC. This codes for CASSLDIRGHEQFF.

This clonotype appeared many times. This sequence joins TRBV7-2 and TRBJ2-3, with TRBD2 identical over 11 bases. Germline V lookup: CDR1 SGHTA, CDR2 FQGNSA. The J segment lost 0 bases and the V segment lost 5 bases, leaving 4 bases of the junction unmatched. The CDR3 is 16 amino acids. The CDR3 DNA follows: TGTGCCAGCAGCACCCGACTAGCGGGGAGCACAGATACGCAGTATTTT. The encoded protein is CASSTRLAGSTDTQYF.

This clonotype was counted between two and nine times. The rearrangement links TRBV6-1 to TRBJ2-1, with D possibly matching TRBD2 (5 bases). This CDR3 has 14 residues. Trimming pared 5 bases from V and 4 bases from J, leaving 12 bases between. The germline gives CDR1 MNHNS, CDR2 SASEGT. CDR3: CASSISSGYNEQFF. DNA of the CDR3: TGTGCCAGCAGTATATCGAGCGGTTACAATGAGCAGTTCTTC.

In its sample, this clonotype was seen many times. The CDR3 DNA reads as TGTGCCAGCACCCTGGTGCCGAACACTGAAGCTTTCTTT. Residues: CASTLVPNTEAFF. The chain is built from TRBV28 and TRBJ1-1; D is ambiguous. V shed 7 bases and J shed 1 base, with 10 bases lying between them. CDR1 is MDHEN, CDR2 SYDVKM, per germline. The CDR3 consists of 13 residues.

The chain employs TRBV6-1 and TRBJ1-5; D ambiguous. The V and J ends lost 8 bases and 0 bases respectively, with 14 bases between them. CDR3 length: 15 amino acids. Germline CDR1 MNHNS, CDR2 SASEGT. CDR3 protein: CASCLRKDSNQPQHF. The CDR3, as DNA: TGTGCCAGCTGTTTACGGAAGGATAGCAATCAGCCCCAGCATTTT.

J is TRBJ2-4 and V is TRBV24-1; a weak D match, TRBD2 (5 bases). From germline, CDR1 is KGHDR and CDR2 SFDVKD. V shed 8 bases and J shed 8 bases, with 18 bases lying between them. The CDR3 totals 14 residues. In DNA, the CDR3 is TGTGCCACCACCCCGGACGGACTCAGTCACATTCAGTACTTC. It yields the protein CATTPDGLSHIQYF.

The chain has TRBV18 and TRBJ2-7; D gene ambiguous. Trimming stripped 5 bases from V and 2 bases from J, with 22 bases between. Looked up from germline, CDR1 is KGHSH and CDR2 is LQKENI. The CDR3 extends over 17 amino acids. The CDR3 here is CASSSYMPNDGTYEQYF. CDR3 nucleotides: TGTGCCAGCTCAAGCTACATGCCAAATGACGGAACCTACGAGCAGTACTTC.

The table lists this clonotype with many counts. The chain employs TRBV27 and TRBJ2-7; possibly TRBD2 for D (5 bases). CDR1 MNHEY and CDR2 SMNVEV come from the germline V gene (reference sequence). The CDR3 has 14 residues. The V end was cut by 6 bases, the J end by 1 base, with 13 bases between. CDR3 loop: CASSLSGGSYEQYF. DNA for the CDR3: TGTGCCAGCAGCCTCTCGGGCGGGTCCTACGAGCAGTACTTC.

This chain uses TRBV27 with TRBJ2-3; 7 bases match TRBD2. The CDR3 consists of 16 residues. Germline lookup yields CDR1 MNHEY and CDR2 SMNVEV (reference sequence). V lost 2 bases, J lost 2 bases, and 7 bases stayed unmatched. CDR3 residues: CASSLTSSGYTDTQYF. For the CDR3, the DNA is TGTGCCAGCAGTTTAACGTCTAGCGGTTACACAGATACGCAGTATTTT.

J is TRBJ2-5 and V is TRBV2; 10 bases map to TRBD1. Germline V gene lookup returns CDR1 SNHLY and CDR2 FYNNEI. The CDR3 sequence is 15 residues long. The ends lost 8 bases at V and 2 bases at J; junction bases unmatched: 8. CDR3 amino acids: CASVPGQGIQETQYF. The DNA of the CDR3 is TGTGCCAGCGTCCCGGGACAGGGGATACAAGAGACCCAGTACTTC.

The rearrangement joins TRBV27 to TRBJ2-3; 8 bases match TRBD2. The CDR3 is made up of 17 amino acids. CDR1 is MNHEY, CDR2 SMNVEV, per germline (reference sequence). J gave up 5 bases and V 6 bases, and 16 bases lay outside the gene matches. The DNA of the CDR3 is TGTGCCAGCAGACTGGGGGTGGGCGGGAGGATTGTAGATACGCAGTATTTT. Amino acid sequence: CASRLGVGGRIVDTQYF.

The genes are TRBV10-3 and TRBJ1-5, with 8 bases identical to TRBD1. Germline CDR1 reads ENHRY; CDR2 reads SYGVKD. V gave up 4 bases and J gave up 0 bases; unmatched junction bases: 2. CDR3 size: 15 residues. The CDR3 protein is CAISGTGTSNQPQHF. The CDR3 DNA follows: TGTGCCATCAGTGGGACAGGGACTAGCAATCAGCCCCAGCATTTT.

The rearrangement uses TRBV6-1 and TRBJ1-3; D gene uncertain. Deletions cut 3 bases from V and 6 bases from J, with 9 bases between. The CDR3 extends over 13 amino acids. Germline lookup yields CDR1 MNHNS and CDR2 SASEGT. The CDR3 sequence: CASSDWTQNTIYF. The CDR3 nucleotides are TGTGCCAGCAGTGACTGGACCCAAAACACCATATATTTT.

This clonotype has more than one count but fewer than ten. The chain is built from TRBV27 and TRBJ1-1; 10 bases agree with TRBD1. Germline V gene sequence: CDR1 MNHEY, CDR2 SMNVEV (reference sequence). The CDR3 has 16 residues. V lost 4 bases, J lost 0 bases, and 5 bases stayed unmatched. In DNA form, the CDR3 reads TGTGCCAGCAGTTCCGACAGGGGGCTGGTGAACACTGAAGCTTTCTTT. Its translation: CASSSDRGLVNTEAFF.

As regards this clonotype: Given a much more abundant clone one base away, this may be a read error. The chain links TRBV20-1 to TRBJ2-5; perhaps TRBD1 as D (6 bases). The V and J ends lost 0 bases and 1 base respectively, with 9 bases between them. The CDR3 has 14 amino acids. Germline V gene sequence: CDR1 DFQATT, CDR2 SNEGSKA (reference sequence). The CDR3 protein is CSARDTDSQETQYF. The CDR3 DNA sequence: TGCAGTGCTAGAGATACGGACAGCCAAGAGACCCAGTACTTC.

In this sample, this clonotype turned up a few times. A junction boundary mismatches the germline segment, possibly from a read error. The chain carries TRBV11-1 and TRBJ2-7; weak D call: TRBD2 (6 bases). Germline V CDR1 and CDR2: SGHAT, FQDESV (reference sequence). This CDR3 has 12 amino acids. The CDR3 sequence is CAGSTGGYEQYF. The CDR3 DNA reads TGTGCCGGCAGCACAGGAGGGTACGAGCAGTACTTC.

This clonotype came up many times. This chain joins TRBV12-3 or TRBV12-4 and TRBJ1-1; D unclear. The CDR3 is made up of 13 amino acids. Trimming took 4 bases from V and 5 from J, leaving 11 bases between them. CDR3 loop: CASSSDGETEAFF. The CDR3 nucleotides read TGTGCCAGCAGTTCGGATGGGGAGACTGAAGCTTTCTTT.

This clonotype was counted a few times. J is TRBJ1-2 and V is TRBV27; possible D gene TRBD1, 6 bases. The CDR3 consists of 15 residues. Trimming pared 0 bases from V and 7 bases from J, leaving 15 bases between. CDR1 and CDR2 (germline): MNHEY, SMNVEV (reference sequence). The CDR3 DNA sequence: TGTGCCAGCAGTTTATCCTTAGGGGGAGGTACTGGCTACACCTTC. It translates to CASSLSLGGGTGYTF.

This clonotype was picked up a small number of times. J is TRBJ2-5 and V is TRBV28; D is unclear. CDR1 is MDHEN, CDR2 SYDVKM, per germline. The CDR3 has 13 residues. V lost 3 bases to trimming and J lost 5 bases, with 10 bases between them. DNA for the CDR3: TGTGCCAGCAGTTTGGAAAAACCCGAGACCCAGTACTTC. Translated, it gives CASSLEKPETQYF.

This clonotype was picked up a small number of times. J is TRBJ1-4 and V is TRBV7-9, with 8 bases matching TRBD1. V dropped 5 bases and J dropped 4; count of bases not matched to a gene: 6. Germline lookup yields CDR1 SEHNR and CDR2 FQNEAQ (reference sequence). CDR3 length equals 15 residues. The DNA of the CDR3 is TGTGCCAGCAGCGTTCCGGGACAGGTTAATGAAAAACTGTTTTTT. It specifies CASSVPGQVNEKLFF.

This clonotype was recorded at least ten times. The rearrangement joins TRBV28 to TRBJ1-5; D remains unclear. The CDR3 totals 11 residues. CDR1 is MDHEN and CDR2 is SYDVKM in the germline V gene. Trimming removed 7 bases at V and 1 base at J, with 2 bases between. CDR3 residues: CASTSNQPQHF. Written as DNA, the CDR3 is TGTGCCAGCACGAGCAATCAGCCCCAGCATTTT.

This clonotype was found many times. The CDR3 here is CSPGTSGNLNEQFF. CDR3 sequence (DNA): TGCAGTCCAGGGACTAGCGGGAACCTAAATGAGCAGTTCTTC. This chain joins TRBV20-1 and TRBJ2-1; 13 bases line up with TRBD2. V was clipped by 8 bases and J by 7 bases; unmatched bases: 8. CDR1 is DFQATT and CDR2 is SNEGSKA in the germline V gene (reference sequence). This CDR3 comprises 14 residues.